A single TCR beta chain is shown here with its context. The sample originates from a study of patients and donors after allogeneic stem cell transplantation. TCRdb reprocessed the RT-PCR reads via MiXCR and lists one record per CDR3 protein. The data show about 200,000 distinct CDR3 sequences, less than 45% seen once. The receptor was derived from a human donor who was either an allogeneic HSCT recipient or a stem cell or donor lymphocyte infusion donor (not recorded which). It is not recorded whose cells these are; they may come from a transplant donor. Material: blood, either unsorted or a sorted T cell fraction (not recorded which).

The CDR3 bases are TGCGCCAGCAGCTTAGGGGCTACGGGGACTGAAGCTTTCTTT. Its protein is CASSLGATGTEAFF. V and J are TRBV5-1 and TRBJ1-1; possibly TRBD1 for D (5 bases). Germline V CDR1 and CDR2: SGHRS, YFSETQ. The CDR3 totals 14 residues. V lost 2 bases and J lost 5, with 13 bases in between.